The present TCR beta chain was sequenced within a study of shared clonotypes between healthy human individuals. Study results and caveats: Generally, naive subsets (rather than memory subsets) showed larger estimated richness. All-four-donor shared clonotypes had higher generation probabilities than non-shared clonotypes did. It was only blood that was sampled, and tissue repertoires likely differ.

V shed 7 bases, J shed 3 bases, and the junction held 12 bases outside the gene matches. This CDR3 comprises 17 residues. Sequencing was performed with immunoSEQ multiplex PCR; in TCRdb, only in-frame clones are kept and a portion is missing. The table includes roughly 2 million clones, 85% to 95% detected once. This clone was picked up one time. Its specificity is not known. This TCR derives from a man between 18 and 35 years old in good health. The sequencing input was naive CD4+ T cells sorted from blood. Regarding subset: CD45RA+ positively selected. This chain links TRBV23-1 with TRBJ2-2; TRBD1 agrees at 9 bases. TRBV23-1 falls under the ORF class, with uncertain function. In DNA, the CDR3 is TGCGCCAGCACCCACCGGGACAGGGTCGCCGACACCGGGGAGCTGTTTTTT. Its translation is CASTHRDRVADTGELFF.